This T cell receptor beta chain derives from a study of blood T cell repertoires in COVID-19. Looking at the study overall: Some COVID-19 samples were acute and others convalescent; all came from the United States, Italy and Spain.

CDR1 is SGHNT and CDR2 is YYREEE in the germline V gene (reference sequence). The CDR3 is made up of 12 amino acids. V lost 6 bases and J lost 9, with 13 bases in between. Assay used: immunoSEQ multiplex PCR; TCRdb lists only in-frame clones, some missing. The sample has about 79,000 clones, roughly 90% seen once. The receptor's source is a man between 65 and 85 years old with active or convalescent COVID-19. The specimen sequenced was peripheral blood. The V and J genes are TRBV5-4 and TRBJ2-1, with a tentative D call TRBD2 (5 bases). The CDR3 loop is CASNPRGREQFF. The CDR3, as DNA: TGTGCCAGCAACCCTCGCGGGCGTGAGCAGTTCTTC.